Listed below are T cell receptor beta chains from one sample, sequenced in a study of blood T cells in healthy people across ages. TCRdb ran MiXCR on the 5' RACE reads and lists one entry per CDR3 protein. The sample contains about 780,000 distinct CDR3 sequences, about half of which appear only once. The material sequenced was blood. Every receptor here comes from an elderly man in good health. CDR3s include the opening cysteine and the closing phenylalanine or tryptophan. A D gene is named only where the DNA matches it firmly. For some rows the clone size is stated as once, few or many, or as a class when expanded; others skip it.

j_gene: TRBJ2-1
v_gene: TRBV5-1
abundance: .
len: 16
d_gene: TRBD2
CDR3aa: CASSYQTSGSSNEQFF
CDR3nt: TGCGCCAGCAGTTATCAGACTAGCGGGAGTTCTAATGAGCAGTTCTTC

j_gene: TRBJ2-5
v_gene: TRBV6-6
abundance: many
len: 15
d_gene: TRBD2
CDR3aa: CASSMTSRAEQTQYF
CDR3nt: TGTGCCAGCAGTATGACTAGCCGAGCTGAGCAGACCCAGTACTTC

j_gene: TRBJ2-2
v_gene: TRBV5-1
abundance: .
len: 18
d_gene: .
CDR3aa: CASSFPPRGERSTGELFF
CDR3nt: TGCGCCAGCAGCTTTCCACCACGGGGAGAGAGAAGCACCGGGGAGCTGTTTTTT

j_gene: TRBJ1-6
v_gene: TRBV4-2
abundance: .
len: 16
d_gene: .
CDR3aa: CASSQERVTYNSPLHF
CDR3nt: TGTGCCAGCAGCCAAGAGAGGGTCACCTATAATTCACCCCTCCACTTT

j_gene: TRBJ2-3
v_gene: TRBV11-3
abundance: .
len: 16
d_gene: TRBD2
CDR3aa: CASSLTTSGVRDTQYF
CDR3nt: TGTGCCAGCAGCTTAACAACTAGCGGGGTCAGGGATACGCAGTATTTT

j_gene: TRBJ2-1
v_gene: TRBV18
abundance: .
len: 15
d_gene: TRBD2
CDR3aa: CASSPASGRRNEQFF
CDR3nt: TGTGCCAGCTCACCAGCTAGCGGGAGGCGCAATGAGCAGTTCTTC

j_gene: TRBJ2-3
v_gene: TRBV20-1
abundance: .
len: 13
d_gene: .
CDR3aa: CSARSPGADTQYF
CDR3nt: TGCAGTGCTAGATCACCCGGGGCAGATACGCAGTATTTT

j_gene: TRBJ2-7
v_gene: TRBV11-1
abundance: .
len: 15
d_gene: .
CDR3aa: CASSFSGTRSYEQYF
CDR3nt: TGTGCCAGCAGCTTTTCCGGAACCCGATCCTACGAGCAGTACTTC

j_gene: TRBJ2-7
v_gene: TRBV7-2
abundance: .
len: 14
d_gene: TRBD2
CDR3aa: CASSDLAGGYEQYF
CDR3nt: TGTGCCAGCAGCGACCTAGCGGGAGGGTACGAGCAGTACTTC

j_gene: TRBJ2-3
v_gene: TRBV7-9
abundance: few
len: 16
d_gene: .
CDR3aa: CASSGLIGRPTDTQYF
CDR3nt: TGTGCCAGCAGCGGGCTCATTGGGCGCCCCACAGATACGCAGTATTTT

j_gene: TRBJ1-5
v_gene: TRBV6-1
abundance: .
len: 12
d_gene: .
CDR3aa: CASSDRERAQHF
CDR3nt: TGTGCCAGCAGTGACCGTGAGCGGGCCCAGCATTTT

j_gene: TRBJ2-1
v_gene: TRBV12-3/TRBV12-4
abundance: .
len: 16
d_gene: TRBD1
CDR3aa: CASSLGTGSSYNKQFF
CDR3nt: TGTGCCAGCAGTTTAGGGACAGGCAGCTCCTACAATAAGCAGTTCTTC

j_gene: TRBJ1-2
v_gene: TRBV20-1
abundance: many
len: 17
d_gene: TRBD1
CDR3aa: CSARSRDRGGVSYGYTF
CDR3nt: TGCAGTGCTAGATCCCGGGACAGGGGAGGTGTTAGCTATGGCTACACCTTC

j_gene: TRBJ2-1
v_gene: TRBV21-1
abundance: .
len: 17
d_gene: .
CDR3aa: CASKPPGTSGGNNEQFF
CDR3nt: TGTGCCAGCAAGCCCCCTGGGACTAGCGGGGGAAACAATGAGCAGTTCTTC

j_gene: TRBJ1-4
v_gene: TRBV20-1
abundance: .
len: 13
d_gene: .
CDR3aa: CSADTGRDEKLFF
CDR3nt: TGCAGTGCGGACACAGGGCGGGATGAAAAACTGTTTTTT

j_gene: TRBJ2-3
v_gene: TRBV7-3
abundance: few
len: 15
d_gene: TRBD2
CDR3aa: CASSSSGSRADTQYF
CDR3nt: TGTGCCAGCAGCTCAAGCGGGAGCAGGGCAGATACGCAGTATTTT

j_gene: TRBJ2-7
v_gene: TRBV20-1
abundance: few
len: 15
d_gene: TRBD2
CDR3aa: CSASTGTSAKDEQYF
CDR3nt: TGCAGTGCTAGTACCGGGACTAGCGCGAAGGACGAGCAGTACTTC

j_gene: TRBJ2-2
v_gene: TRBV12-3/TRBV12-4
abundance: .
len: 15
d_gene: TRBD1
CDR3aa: CASKTDRVATGELFF
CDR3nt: TGTGCCAGCAAAACGGACAGGGTGGCGACCGGGGAGCTGTTTTTT

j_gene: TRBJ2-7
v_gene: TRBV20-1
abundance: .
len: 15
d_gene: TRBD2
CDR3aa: CSPMGPGGTSYEQYF
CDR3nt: TGCAGTCCAATGGGCCCGGGGGGTACCTCCTACGAGCAGTACTTC

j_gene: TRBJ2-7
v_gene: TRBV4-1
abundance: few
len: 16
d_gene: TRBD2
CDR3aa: CASSQDPAGGRYEQYF
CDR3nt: TGCGCCAGCAGCCAAGATCCGGCGGGAGGGAGGTACGAGCAGTACTTC

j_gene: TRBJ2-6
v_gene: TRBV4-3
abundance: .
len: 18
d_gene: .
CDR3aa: CASNKGGVSTGGANVLTF
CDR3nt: TGCGCCAGCAACAAAGGGGGGGTCTCAACAGGGGGGGCCAACGTCCTGACTTTC

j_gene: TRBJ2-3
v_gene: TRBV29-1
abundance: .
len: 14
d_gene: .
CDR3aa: CSTSRGPGADTQYF
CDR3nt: TGCAGCACAAGTAGAGGACCGGGTGCGGATACGCAGTATTTT

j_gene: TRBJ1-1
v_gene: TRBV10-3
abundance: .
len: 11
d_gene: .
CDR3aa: CAISEGWEAFF
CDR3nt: TGTGCCATCAGTGAGGGCTGGGAAGCTTTCTTT

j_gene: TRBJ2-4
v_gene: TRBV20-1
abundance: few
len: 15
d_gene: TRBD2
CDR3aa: CSASWEGGGKNIQYF
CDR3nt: TGCAGTGCTAGTTGGGAGGGTGGGGGCAAAAACATTCAGTACTTC

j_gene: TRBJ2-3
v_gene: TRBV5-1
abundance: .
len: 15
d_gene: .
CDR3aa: CASSLRGAYTDTQYF
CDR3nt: TGCGCCAGCAGCTTAAGAGGGGCCTACACAGATACGCAGTATTTT

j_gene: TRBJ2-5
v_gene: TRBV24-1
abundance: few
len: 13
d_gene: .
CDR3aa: CATSDFTLETQYF
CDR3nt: TGTGCCACCAGTGATTTTACTTTGGAGACCCAGTACTTC

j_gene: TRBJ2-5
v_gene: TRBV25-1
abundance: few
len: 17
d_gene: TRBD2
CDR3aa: CASSESRSSGSEETQYF
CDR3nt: TGTGCCAGCAGTGAATCTAGAAGTAGCGGGAGTGAAGAGACCCAGTACTTC

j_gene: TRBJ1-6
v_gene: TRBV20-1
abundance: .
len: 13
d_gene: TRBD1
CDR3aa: CSAREGQGSPLHF
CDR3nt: TGCAGTGCTAGAGAGGGACAGGGATCACCCCTCCACTTT

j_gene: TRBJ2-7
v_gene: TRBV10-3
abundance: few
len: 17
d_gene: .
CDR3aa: CAISGSPPTRSSYEQYF
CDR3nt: TGTGCCATCAGTGGCTCCCCCCCGACTCGTAGCTCCTACGAGCAGTACTTC

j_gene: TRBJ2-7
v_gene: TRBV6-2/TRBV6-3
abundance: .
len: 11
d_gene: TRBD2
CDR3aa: CASWEGYEQYF
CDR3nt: TGTGCCAGTTGGGAGGGATACGAGCAGTACTTC

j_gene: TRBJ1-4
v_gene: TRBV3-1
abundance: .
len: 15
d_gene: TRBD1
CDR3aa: CASSRDYRDSGKLFF
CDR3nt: TGTGCCAGCAGCCGAGATTACAGGGACAGTGGCAAACTGTTTTTT

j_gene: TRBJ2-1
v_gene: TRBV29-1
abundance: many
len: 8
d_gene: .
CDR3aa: CSVDEQFF
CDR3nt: TGCAGCGTTGATGAGCAGTTCTTC

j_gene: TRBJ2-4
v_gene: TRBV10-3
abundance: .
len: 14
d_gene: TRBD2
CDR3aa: CAISEAGGENIQYF
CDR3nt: TGTGCCATCAGTGAAGCGGGAGGGGAAAACATTCAGTACTTC

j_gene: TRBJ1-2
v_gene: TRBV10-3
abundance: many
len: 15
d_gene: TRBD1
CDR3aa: CAISSGTGDNYGYTF
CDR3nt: TGTGCCATCAGCTCCGGGACAGGGGACAACTATGGCTACACCTTC

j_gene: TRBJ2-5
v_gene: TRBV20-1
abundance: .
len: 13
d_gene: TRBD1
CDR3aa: CSATGTDQETQYF
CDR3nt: TGCAGTGCAACTGGGACAGACCAAGAGACCCAGTACTTC

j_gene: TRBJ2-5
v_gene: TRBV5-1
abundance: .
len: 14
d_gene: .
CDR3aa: CASSLEVRQETQYF
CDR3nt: TGCGCCAGCAGCTTGGAGGTCAGACAAGAGACCCAGTACTTC

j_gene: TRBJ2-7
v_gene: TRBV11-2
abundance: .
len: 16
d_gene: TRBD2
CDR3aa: CASSSGLAATTYEQYF
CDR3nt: TGTGCCAGCAGCTCCGGACTAGCGGCTACCACCTACGAGCAGTACTTC

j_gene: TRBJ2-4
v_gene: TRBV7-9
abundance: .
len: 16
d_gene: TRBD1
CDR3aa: CASSLGDRGAKNIQYF
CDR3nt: TGTGCCAGCAGCTTAGGGGACAGGGGTGCCAAAAACATTCAGTACTTC

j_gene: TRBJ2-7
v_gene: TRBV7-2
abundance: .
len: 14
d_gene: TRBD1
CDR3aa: CASSTRQGNYEQYF
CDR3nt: TGTGCCAGCAGCACGCGACAGGGGAACTACGAGCAGTACTTC

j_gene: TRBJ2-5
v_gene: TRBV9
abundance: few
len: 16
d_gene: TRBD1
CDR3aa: CASSVGTGGHSETQYF
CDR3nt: TGTGCCAGCAGCGTTGGGACAGGGGGCCATTCCGAGACCCAGTACTTC

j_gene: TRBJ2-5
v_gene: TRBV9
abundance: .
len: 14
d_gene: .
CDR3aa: CASSDRDGGETQYF
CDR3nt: TGTGCCAGCAGCGATCGGGACGGAGGCGAGACCCAGTACTTC

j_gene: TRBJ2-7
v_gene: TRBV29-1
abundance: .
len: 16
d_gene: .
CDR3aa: CSVEEGRGPGPYEQYF
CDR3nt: TGCAGCGTTGAAGAAGGCAGGGGTCCGGGGCCTTACGAGCAGTACTTC

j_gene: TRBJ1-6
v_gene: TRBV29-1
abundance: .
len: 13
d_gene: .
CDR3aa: CSVAVGASSPLHF
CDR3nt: TGCAGCGTTGCGGTAGGGGCTAGTTCACCCCTCCACTTT

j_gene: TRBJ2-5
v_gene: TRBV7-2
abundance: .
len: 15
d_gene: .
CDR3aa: CASSLELGRQETQYF
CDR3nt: TGTGCCAGCAGCTTAGAACTAGGGAGACAAGAGACCCAGTACTTC

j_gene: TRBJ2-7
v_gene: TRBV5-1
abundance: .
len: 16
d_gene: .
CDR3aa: CASSLVSGPSSYEQYF
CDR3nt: TGCGCCAGCAGCTTGGTTTCAGGGCCGAGCTCCTACGAGCAGTACTTC

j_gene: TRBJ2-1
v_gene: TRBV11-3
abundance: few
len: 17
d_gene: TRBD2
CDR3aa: CASSLDHPSGRGNEQFF
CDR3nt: TGTGCCAGCAGCTTAGATCACCCTAGCGGGAGGGGTAATGAGCAGTTCTTC

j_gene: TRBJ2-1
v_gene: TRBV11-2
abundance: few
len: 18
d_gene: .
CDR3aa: CASSLDFTVWGVRNEQFF
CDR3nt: TGTGCCAGCAGCTTAGATTTTACGGTGTGGGGGGTGAGGAATGAGCAGTTCTTC

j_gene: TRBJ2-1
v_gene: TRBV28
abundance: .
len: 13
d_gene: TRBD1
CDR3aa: CASRRTGEDEQFF
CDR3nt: TGTGCCAGCAGAAGGACAGGGGAGGATGAGCAGTTCTTC

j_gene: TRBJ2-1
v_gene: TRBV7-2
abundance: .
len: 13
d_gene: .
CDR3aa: CASSLAGWDEQFF
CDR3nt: TGTGCCAGCAGCTTAGCGGGGTGGGATGAGCAGTTCTTC

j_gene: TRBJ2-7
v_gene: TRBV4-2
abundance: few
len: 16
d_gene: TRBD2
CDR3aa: CASSHDGLAGGYEQYF
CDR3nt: TGTGCCAGCAGCCATGATGGACTAGCGGGAGGTTACGAGCAGTACTTC

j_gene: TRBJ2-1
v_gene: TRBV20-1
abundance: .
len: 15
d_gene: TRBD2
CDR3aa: CSAGRLAGGRDEQFF
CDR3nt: TGCAGTGCTGGCAGACTAGCGGGAGGTCGCGATGAGCAGTTCTTC

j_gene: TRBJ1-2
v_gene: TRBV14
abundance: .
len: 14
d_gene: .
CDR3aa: CASSQYPGSTGYTF
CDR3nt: TGTGCCAGCAGCCAGTACCCAGGGAGTACGGGCTACACCTTC